This T cell receptor (beta chain) was profiled in a study of T-cell reconstitution after alpha-beta-depleted transplantation in children. As it was prepared, the TCRbeta library received unique molecular identifiers. TCRdb redid the calling of the PCR reads with MiXCR, one entry per CDR3 protein. The data hold hundreds of thousands of distinct CDR3 sequences, with roughly 15% observed a single time. This clonotype was seen at least ten times. This CDR3 is 21 amino acids long. Specimen: PBMCs from the stem cell graft donor, collected from the stem cell graft. The rearrangement uses TRBV21-1 and TRBJ1-6; the table's D call of TRBD1 was not tested on the DNA. TRBV21-1 has pseudogene status. The TCR comes from a human donor who donated a stem cell graft to a child with acute myeloid leukemia. CDR3 nucleotides: TGTGCCAGCAGCAAAGCATTGTTCGACAGCTACTCGTATACCTATAATTCACCCCTCCACTTT. It yields the protein CASSKALFDSYSYTYNSPLHF.